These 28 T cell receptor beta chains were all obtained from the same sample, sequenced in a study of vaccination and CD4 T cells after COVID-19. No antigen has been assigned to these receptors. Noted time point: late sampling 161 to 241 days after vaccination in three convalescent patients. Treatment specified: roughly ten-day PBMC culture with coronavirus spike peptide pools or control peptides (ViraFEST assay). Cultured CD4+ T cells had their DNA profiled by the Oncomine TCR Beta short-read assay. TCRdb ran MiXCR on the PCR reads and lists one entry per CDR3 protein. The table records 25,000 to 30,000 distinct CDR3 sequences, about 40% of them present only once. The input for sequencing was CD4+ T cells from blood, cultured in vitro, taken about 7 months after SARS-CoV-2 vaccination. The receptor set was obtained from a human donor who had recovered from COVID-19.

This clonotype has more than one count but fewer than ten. The CDR3 bases are TGTGCCAGCATCCCGGGACTAGCGGGAGGGCGGCCCGAGCAGTACTTC. Amino acid sequence: CASIPGLAGGRPEQYF. The chain employs TRBV28 and TRBJ2-7; 16 nucleotides align to TRBD2. The V and J ends lost 7 bases and 6 bases, in that order; junction bases with no gene match: 9. Germline lookup yields CDR1 MDHEN and CDR2 SYDVKM. This CDR3 contains 16 residues.

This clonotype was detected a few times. CDR3 sequence reads: CASSPQENYGYTF. DNA for the CDR3: TGTGCCAGCAGCCCCCAGGAGAACTATGGCTACACCTTC. V usage is TRBV7-6 and J usage is TRBJ1-2; D uncertain. The CDR3 loop spans 13 amino acids. The ends were cut back, 5 bases at V and 2 bases at J, with 9 bases in the middle. Germline CDR1 SGHVS, CDR2 FNYEAQ.

CDR3 sequence (DNA): TGTGCCAGCAGGTCAAGGGCAGGGTATGGCTACACCTTC. Translated: CASRSRAGYGYTF. The chain couples TRBV6-1 to TRBJ1-2, with D perhaps matching TRBD1 (5 bases). The CDR3 contains 13 residues. Trimming pared 6 bases from V and 5 bases from J, leaving 13 bases between. Germline-derived CDR1 and CDR2 are MNHNS and SASEGT.

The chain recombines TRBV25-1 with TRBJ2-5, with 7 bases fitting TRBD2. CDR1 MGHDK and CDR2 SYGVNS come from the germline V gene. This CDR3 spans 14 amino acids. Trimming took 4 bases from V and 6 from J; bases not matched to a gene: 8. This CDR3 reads CASSGEAGDKTQYF. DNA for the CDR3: TGTGCCAGCAGTGGGGAGGCGGGAGATAAGACCCAGTACTTC.

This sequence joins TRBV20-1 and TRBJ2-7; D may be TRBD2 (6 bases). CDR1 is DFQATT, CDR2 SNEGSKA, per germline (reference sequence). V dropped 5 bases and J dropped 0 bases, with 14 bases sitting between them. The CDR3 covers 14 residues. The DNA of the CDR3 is TGCAGTGCTTCCCGGGACTCACGCTCCTACGAGCAGTACTTC. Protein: CSASRDSRSYEQYF.

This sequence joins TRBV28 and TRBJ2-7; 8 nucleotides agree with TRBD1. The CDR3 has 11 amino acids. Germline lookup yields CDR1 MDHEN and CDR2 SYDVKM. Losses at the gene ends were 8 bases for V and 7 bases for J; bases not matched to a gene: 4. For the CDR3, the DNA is TGTGCCAGCCGGGACAGGAGGGAGCAGTACTTC. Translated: CASRDRREQYF.

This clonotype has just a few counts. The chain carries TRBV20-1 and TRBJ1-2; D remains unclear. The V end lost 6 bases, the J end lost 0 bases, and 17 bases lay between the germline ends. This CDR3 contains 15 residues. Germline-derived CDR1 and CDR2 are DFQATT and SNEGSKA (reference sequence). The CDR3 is CSAASKVSSNYGYTF. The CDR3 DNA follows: TGCAGTGCAGCCTCGAAGGTCTCTTCTAACTATGGCTACACCTTC.

CDR3 loop: CSARGRFANTGELFF. CDR3 DNA: TGCAGTGCTAGGGGCAGGTTCGCGAACACCGGGGAGCTGTTTTTT. This rearrangement joins TRBV20-1 to TRBJ2-2; no clear D gene. Germline CDR1 DFQATT, CDR2 SNEGSKA (reference sequence). V was cut by 3 bases and J by 0 bases, with 11 bases left in between. The CDR3 runs 15 residues.

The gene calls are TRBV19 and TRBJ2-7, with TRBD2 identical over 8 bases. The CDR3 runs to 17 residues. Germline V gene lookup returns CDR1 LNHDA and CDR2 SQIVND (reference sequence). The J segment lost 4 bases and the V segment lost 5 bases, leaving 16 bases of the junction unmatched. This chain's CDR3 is CASSFSGGSGLGYEQYF. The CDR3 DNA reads TGTGCCAGTAGTTTCTCCGGGGGCTCGGGACTAGGGTACGAGCAGTACTTC.

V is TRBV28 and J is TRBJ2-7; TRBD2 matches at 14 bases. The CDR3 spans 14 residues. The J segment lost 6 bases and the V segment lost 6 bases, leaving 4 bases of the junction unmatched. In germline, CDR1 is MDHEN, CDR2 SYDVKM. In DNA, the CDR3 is TGTGCCAGCAGGGAGGGGACTAGCGGGAGCGAGCAGTACTTC. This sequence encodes CASREGTSGSEQYF.

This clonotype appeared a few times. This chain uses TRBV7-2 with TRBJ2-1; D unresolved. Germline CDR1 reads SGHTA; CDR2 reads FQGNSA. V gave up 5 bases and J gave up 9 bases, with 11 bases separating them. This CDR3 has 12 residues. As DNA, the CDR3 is TGTGCCAGCAGCGAGATACAAGGTGAGCAGTTCTTC. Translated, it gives CASSEIQGEQFF.

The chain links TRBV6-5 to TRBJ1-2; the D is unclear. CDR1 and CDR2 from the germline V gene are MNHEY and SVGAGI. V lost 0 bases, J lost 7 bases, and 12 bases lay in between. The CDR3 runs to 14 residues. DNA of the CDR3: TGTGCCAGCAGTTACTCGGAGGGAATACGTGGCTACACCTTC. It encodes CASSYSEGIRGYTF.

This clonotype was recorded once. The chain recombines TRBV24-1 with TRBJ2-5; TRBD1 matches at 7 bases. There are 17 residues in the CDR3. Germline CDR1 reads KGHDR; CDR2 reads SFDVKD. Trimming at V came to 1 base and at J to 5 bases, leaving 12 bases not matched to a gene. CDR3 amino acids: CATSDLQDYRGRETQYF. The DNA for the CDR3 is TGTGCCACCAGTGATTTACAAGATTACAGGGGAAGGGAGACCCAGTACTTC.

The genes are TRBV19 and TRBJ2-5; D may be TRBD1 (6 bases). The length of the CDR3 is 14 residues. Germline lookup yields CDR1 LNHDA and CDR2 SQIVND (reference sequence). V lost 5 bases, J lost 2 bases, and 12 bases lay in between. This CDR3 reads CASSSKGVQETQYF. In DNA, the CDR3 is TGTGCCAGTAGTTCGAAGGGGGTACAAGAGACCCAGTACTTC.

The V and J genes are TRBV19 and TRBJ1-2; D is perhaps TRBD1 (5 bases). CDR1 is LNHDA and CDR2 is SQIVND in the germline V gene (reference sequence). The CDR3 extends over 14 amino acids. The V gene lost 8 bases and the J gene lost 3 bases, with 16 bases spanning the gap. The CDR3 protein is CASARDRSHYGYTF. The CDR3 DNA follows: TGTGCCAGTGCCCGGGACCGAAGTCACTATGGCTACACCTTC.

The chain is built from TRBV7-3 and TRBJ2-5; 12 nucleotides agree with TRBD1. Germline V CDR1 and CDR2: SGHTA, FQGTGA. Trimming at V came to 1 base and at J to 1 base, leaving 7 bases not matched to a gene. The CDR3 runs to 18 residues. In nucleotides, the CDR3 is TGTGCCAGCAGCTTAAGGGGACAGGGGGCCCCGAGCCAAGAGACCCAGTACTTC. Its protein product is CASSLRGQGAPSQETQYF.

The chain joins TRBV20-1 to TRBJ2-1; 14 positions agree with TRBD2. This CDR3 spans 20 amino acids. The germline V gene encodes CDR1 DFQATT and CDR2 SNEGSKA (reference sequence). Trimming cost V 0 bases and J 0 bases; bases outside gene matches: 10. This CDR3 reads CSARDPSGLAGVSSYNEQFF. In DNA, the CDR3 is TGCAGTGCTAGAGATCCCTCGGGACTAGCGGGAGTCTCCTCCTACAATGAGCAGTTCTTC.

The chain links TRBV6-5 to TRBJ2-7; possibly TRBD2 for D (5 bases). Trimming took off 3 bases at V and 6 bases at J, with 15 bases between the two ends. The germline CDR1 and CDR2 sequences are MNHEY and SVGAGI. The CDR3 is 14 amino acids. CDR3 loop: CASSYGLAYVEQYF. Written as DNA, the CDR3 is TGTGCCAGCAGTTATGGGCTAGCCTACGTCGAGCAGTACTTC.

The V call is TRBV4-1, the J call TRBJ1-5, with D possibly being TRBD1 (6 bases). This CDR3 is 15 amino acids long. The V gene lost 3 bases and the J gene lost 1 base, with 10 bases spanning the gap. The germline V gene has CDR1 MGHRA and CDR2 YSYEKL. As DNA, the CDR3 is TGCGCCAGCAGCCAGGGGACACTAAGCAATCAGCCCCAGCATTTT. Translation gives CASSQGTLSNQPQHF.

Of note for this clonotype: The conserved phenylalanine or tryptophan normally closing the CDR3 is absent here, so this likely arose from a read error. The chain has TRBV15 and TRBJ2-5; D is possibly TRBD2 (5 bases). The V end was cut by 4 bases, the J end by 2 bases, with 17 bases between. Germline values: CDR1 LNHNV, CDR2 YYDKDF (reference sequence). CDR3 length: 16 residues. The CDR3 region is CATSNGYTRGQETQYL. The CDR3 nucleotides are TGTGCCACCAGCAATGGGTACACCCGGGGTCAAGAGACCCAGTACCTC.

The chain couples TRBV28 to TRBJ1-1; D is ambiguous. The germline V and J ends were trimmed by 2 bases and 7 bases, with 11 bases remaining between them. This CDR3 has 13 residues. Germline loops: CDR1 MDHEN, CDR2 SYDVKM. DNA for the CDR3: TGTGCCAGCAGTTTACACGGCTTCAATGAAGCTTTCTTT. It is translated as CASSLHGFNEAFF.

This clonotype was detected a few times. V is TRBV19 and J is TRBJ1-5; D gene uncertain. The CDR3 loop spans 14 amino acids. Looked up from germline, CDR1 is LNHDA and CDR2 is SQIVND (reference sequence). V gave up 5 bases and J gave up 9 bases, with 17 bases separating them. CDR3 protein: CASSRLSSTVPQHF. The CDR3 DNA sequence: TGTGCCAGTAGTCGGTTATCCTCCACAGTGCCCCAGCATTTT.

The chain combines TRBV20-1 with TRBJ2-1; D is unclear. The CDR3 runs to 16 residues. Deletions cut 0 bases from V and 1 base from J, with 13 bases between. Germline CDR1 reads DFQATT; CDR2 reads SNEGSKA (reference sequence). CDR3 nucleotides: TGCAGTGCTAGAGATAGAGAAGTAAGGTCCTACAATGAGCAGTTCTTC. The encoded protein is CSARDREVRSYNEQFF.

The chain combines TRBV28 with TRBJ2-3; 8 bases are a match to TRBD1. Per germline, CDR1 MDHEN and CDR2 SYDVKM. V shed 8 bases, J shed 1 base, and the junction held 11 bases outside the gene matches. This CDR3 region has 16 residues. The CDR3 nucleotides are TGTGCCAGCGAAACCACCGGGACAGGAGGCACAGATACGCAGTATTTT. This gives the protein CASETTGTGGTDTQYF. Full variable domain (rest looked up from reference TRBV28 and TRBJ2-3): DVKVTQSSRYLVKRTGEKVFLECVQDMDHENMFWYRQDPGLGLRLIYFSYDVKMKEKGDIPEGYSVSREKKERFSLILESASTNQTSMYLCASETTGTGGTDTQYFGPGTRLTVL.

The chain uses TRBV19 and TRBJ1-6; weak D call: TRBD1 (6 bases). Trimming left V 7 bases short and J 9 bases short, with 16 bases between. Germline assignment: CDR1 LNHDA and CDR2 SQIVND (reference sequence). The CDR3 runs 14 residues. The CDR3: CASTRGGLGSPLHF. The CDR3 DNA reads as TGTGCCAGTACCCGAGGGGGTCTCGGTTCACCCCTCCACTTT.

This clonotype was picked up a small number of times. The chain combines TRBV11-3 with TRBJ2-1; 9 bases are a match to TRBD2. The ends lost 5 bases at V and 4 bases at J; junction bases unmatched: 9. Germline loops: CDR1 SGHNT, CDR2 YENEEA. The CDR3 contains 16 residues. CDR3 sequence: CASSQETLAGYNEQFF. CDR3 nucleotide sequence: TGTGCCAGCAGCCAAGAGACGCTAGCGGGGTACAATGAGCAGTTCTTC.

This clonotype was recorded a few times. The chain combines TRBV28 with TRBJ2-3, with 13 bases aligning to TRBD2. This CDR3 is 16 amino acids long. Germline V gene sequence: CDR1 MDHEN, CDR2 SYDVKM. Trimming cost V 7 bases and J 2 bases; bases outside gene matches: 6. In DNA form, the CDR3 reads TGTGCCAGCATCCCGGGACTAGCGGGGATCACAGATACGCAGTATTTT. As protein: CASIPGLAGITDTQYF.

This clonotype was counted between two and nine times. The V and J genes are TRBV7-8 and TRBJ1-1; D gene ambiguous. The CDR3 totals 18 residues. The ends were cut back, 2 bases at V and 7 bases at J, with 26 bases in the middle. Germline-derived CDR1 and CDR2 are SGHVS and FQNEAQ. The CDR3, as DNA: TGTGCCAGCAGCTTACGTCGGGTATCCACCCCTGAACAGCTTGAAGCTTTCTTT. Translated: CASSLRRVSTPEQLEAFF.